The T cell receptor beta chain described here comes from a study of blood T cells in healthy people across ages. A sample-barcoded 5' primer and a J-beta primer mix were used in a second PCR of about 7 to 12 cycles. TCRdb ran MiXCR on the 5' RACE reads and lists one entry per CDR3 protein. Here the sample spans around 1.1 million distinct CDR3 sequences, less than 45% being singletons. Donors ranged from about 6 to 90 years old and were healthy Caucasians in Russia. Study-wide results and caveats: Possibly, changes in expanded clonotypes were confounded because donor CMV status was unknown. Per million T cells, TCR beta diversity dropped roughly linearly as age increased.

This clonotype was picked up many times. Its cognate antigen is unknown. The CDR3 is made up of 12 amino acids. The ends lost 5 bases at V and 10 bases at J; junction bases unmatched: 6. This receptor was obtained from a man between 18 and 29 years old in good health. The chain couples TRBV12-3 or TRBV12-4 to TRBJ1-2; TRBD1 aligns across 8 bases. Sequencing used blood. The CDR3 bases are TGTGCCAGCAGTATGGACAGGGTTGACTACACCTTC. It translates to CASSMDRVDYTF.